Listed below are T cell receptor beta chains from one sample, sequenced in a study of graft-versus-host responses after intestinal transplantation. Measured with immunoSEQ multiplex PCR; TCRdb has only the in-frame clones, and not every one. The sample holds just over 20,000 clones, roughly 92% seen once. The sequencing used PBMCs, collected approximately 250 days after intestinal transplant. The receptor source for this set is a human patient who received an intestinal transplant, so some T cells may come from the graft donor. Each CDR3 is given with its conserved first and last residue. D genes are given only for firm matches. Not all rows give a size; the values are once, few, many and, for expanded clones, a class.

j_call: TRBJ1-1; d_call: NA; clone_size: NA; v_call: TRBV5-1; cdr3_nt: TGCGCCAGCAGCCCGTCAAGTGGAGCCATGAACACTGAAGCTTTCTTT; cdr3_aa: CASSPSSGAMNTEAFF
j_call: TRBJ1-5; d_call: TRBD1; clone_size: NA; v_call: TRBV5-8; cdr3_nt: TGTGCCAGCAGCTCGGCGGGACAGAACAATCAGCCCCAGCATTTT; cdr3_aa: CASSSAGQNNQPQHF
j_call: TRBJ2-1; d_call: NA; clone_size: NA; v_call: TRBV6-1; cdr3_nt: TGTGCCAGCAGTGAATCAAACCCAGACAGATGGCCCAATGAGCAGTTCTTC; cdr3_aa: CASSESNPDRWPNEQFF
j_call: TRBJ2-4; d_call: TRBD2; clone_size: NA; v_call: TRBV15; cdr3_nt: TGTGCCACCAGCAGAGACTTAGTCTCCCCATATGAGACTAGCGGGAGAAACATTCAGTACTTC; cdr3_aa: CATSRDLVSPYETSGRNIQYF
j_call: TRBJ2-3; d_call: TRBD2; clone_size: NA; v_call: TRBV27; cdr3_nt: TGTGCCAGCAGTTTGGGCGGGAGTGGAGATACGCAGTATTTT; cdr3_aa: CASSLGGSGDTQYF
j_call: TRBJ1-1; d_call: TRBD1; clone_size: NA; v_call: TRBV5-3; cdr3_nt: TGTGCCAGAAGCCCTCCGGGACAGAAGAACACTGAAGCTTTCTTT; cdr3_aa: CARSPPGQKNTEAFF
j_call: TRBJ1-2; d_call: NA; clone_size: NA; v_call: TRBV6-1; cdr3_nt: TGTGCCAGCAGTGACACAGCTATTCTCTATGGCTACACCTTC; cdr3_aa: CASSDTAILYGYTF
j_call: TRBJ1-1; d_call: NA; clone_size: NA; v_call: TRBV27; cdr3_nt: TGTGCCAGCAGTTTAGATGGGGCCGGTGAAGCTTTCTTT; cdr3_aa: CASSLDGAGEAFF
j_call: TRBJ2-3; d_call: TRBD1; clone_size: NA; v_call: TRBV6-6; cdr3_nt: TGTGCCAGCAGTTTGAGACAGGGTCAAACAGATACGCAGTATTTT; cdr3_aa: CASSLRQGQTDTQYF
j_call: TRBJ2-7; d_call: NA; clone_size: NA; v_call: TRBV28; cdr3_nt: TGTGCCAGCACCAAATTAGGACAGGGAGGGCCCTACGAGCAGTACTTC; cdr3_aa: CASTKLGQGGPYEQYF
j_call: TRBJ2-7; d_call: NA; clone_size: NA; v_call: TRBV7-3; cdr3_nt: TGTGCCAGCAGCTTAACCGGGTCCCCCGGTGACTACGAGCAGTACTTC; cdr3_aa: CASSLTGSPGDYEQYF
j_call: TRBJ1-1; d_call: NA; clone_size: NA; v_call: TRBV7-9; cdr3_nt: TGTGCCAGCAGCCCGGTGGTAGGCCTCCCTAACACTGAAGCTTTCTTT; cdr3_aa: CASSPVVGLPNTEAFF
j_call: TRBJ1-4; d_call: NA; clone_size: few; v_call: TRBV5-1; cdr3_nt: TGCGCCAGCAGCCGCACCGGGGGACACGGCGAAAAACTGTTTTTT; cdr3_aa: CASSRTGGHGEKLFF
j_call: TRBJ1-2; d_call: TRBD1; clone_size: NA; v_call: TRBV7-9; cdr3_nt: TGTGCCAGCAGCTTTGACAGGGGGATAGACTATGGCTACACCTTC; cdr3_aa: CASSFDRGIDYGYTF
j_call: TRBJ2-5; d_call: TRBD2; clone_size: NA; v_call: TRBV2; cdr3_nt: TGTGCCAGCAGTGACGGGCTAGCGGGAGTCTACGAGACCCAGTACTTC; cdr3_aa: CASSDGLAGVYETQYF
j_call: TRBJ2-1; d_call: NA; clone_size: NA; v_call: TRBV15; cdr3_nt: TGTGCCACCAGCAGGGTACCAAACCAATTCAATGAGCAGTTCTTC; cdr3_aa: CATSRVPNQFNEQFF
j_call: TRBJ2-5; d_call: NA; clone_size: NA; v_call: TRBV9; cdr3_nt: TGTGCCAGCAGCGCCGGGGCTCAAGAGACCCAGTACTTC; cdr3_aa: CASSAGAQETQYF
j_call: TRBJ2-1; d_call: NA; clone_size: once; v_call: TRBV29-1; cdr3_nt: TGCAGCGCTCCCCCCCTACCGTCGAGCTCCTACAATGAGCAGTTCTTC; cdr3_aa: CSAPPLPSSSYNEQFF
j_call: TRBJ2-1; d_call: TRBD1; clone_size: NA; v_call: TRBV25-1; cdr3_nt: TGTGCCAGCAGTGTACGGGACAGGCACTACAATGAGCAGTTCTTC; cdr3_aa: CASSVRDRHYNEQFF
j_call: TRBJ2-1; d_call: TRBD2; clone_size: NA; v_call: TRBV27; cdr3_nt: TGTGCCAGCAGTGGTCGATCTAGCCCGGGACTAGCGGGAAATGAGCAGTTCTTC; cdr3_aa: CASSGRSSPGLAGNEQFF
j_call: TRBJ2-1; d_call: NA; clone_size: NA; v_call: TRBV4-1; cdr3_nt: TGCGCCAGCAGCCAACTAGGAGGAGAGGTGGATGAGCAGTTCTTC; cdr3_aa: CASSQLGGEVDEQFF
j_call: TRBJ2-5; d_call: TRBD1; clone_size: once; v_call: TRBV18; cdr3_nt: TGTGCCAGCTCACCGTCGACAGGGGGCGCGGAGACCCAGTACTTC; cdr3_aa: CASSPSTGGAETQYF
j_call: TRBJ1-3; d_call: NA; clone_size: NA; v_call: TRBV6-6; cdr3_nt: TGTGCCAGCAGTCACAACAGGGGAAACACCATATATTTT; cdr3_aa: CASSHNRGNTIYF
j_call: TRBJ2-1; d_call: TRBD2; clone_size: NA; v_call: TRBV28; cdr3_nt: TGTGCCAGCAGTTTCTACCTAGCGGGGTACAATGAGCAGTTCTTC; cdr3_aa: CASSFYLAGYNEQFF
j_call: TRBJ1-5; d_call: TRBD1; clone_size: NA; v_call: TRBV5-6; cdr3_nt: TGTGCCAGCAGCCTGGGGACAGGGGACAATCAGCCCCAGCATTTT; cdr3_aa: CASSLGTGDNQPQHF
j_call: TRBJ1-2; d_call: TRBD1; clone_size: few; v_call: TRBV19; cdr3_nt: TGTGCCAGTAGTATCCCCGGACAGGGGAGAAACTATGGCTACACCTTC; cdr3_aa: CASSIPGQGRNYGYTF
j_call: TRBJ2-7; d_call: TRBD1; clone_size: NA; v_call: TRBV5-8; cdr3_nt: TGTGCCAGCAGCTTGGTGACAGGGACCTACGAGCAGTACTTC; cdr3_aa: CASSLVTGTYEQYF